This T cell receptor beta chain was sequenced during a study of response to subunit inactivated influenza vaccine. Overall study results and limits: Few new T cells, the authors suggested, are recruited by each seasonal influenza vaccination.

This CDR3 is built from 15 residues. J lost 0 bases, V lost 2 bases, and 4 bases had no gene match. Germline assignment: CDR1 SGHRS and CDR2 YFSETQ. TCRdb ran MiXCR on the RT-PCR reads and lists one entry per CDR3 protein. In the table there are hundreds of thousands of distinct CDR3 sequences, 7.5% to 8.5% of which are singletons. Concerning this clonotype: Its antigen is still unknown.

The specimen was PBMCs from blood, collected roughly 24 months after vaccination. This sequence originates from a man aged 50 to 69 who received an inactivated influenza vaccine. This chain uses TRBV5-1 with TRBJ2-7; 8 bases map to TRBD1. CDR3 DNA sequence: TGCGCCAGCAGCTTTAACAGGGGGGACTCCTACGAGCAGTACTTC. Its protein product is CASSFNRGDSYEQYF.